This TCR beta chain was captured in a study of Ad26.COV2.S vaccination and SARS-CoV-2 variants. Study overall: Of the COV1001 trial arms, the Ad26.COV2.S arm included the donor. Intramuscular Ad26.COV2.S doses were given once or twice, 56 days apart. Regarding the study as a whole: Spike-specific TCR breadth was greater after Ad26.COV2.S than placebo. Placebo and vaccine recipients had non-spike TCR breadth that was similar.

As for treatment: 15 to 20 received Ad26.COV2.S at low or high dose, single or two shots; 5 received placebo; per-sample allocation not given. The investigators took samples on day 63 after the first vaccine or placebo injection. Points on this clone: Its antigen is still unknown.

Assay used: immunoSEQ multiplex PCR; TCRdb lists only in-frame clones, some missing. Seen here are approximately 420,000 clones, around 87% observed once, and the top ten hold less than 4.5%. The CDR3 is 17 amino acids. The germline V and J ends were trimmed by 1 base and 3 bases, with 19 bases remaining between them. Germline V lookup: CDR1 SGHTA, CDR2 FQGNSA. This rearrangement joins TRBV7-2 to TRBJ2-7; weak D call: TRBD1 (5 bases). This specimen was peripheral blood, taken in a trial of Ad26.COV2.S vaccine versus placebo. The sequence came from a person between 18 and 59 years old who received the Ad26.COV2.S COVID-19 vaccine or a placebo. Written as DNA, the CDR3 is TGTGCCAGCAGCTTAGTTATTGGGGCAGTACTATACTACGAGCAGTACTTC. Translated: CASSLVIGAVLYYEQYF.